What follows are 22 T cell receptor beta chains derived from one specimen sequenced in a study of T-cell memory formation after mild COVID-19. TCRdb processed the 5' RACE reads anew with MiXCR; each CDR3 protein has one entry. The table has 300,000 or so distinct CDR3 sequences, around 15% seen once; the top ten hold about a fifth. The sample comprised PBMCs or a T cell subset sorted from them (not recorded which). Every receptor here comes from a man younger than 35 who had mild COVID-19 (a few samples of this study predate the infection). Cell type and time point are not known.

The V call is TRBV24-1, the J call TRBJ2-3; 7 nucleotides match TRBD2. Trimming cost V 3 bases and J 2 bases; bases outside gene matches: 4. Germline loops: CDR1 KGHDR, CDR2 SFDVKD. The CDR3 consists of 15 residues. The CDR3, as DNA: TGTGCCACCAGTGATGCCCGGGGGGACACAGATACGCAGTATTTT. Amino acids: CATSDARGDTDTQYF.

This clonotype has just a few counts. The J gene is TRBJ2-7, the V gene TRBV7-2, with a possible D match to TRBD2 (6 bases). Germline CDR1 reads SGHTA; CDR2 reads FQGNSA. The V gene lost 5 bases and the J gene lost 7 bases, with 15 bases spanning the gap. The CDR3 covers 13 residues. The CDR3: CASSLRRGQEQYF. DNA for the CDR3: TGTGCCAGCAGCCTAAGGCGGGGCCAAGAGCAGTACTTC.

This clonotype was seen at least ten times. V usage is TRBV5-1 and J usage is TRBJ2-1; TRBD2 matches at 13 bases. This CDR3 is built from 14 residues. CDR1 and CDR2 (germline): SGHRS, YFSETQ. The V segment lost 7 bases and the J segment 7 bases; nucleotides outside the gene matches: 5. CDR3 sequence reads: CASDRGLAGNEQFF. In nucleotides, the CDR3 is TGCGCCAGCGACCGGGGACTAGCGGGGAATGAGCAGTTCTTC. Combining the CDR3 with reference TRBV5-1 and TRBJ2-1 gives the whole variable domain KAGVTQTPRYLIKTRGQQVTLSCSPISGHRSVSWYQQTPGQGLQFLFEYFSETQRNKGNFPGRFSGRQFSNSRSEMNVSTLELGDSALYLCASDRGLAGNEQFFGPGTRLTVL.

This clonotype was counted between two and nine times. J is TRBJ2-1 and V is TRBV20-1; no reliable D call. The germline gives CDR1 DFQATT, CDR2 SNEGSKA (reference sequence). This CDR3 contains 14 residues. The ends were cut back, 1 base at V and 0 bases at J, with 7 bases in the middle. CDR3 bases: TGCAGTGCTAGAGGCCGGAGCTCCTACAATGAGCAGTTCTTC. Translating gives CSARGRSSYNEQFF.

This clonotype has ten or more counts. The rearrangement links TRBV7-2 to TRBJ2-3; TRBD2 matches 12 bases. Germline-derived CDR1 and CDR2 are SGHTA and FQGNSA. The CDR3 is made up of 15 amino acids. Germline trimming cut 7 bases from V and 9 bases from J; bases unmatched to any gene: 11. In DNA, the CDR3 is TGTGCCAGCACCACTTACCTAGCGGGGGGGTTAACGCAGTATTTT. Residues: CASTTYLAGGLTQYF.

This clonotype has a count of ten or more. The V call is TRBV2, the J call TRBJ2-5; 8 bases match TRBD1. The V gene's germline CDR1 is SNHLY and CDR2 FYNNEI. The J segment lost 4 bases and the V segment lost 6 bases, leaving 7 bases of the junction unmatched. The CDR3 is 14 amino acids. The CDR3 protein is CASRTGTGGETQYF. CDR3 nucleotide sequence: TGTGCCAGCAGGACCGGGACAGGAGGAGAGACCCAGTACTTC.

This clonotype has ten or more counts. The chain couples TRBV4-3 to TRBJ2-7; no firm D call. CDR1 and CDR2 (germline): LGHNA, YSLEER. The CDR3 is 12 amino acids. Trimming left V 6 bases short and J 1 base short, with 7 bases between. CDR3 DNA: TGCGCCAGCAGGAAGGAGTCCTACGAGCAGTACGTC. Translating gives CASRKESYEQYV.

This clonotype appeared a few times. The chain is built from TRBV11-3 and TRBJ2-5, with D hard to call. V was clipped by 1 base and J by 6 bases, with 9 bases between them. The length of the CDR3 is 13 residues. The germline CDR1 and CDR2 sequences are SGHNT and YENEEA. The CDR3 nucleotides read TGTGCCAGCAGCTTAGGGCTGGGAAAGACCCAGTACTTC. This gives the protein CASSLGLGKTQYF. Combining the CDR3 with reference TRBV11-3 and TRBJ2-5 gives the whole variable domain EAGVVQSPRYKIIEKKQPVAFWCNPISGHNTLYWYLQNLGQGPELLIRYENEEAVDDSQLPKDRFSAERLKGVDSTLKIQPAELGDSAVYLCASSLGLGKTQYFGPGTRLLVL.

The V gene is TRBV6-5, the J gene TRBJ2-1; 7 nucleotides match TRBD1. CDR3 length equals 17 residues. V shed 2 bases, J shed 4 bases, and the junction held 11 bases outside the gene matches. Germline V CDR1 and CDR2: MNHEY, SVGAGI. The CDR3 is CASSYTMTGPVYNEQFF. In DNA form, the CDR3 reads TGTGCCAGCAGTTACACCATGACAGGGCCGGTATACAATGAGCAGTTCTTC.

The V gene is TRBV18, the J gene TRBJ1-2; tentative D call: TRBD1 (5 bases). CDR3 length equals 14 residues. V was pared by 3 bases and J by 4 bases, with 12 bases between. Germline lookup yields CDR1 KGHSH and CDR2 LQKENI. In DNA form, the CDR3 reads TGTGCCAGCTCACCCGGGACTTCCCTCTATGGCTACACCTTC. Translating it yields CASSPGTSLYGYTF.

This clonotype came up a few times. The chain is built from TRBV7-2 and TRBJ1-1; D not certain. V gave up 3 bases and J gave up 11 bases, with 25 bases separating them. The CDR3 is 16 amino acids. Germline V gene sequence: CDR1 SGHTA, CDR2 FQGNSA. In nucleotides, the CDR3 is TGTGCCAGCAGCTTTAGTTCCCTCGCGAGTCCCTCTAGTGCTTTCTTT. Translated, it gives CASSFSSLASPSSAFF.

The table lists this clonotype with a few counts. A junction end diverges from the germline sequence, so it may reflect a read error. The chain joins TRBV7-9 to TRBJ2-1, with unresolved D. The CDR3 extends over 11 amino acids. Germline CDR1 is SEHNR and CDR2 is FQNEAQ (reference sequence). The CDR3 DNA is TGTGCCAGCAGCTTTGGCCGTTATGAAGTCTTC. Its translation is CASSFGRYEVF.

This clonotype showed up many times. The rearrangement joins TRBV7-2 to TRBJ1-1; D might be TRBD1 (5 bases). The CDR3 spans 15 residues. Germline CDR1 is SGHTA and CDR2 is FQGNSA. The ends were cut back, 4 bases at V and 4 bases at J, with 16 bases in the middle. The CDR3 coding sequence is TGTGCCAGCAGCTCCCAGTGGGGGAGGGGCACTGAAGCTTTCTTT. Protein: CASSSQWGRGTEAFF.

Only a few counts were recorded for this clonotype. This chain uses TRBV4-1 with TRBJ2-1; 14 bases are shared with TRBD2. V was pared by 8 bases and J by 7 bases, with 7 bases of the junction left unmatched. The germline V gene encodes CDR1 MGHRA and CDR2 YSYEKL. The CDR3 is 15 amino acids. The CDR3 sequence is CASQVGLAGENEQFF. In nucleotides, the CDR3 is TGCGCCAGCCAAGTGGGACTAGCGGGAGAAAATGAGCAGTTCTTC.

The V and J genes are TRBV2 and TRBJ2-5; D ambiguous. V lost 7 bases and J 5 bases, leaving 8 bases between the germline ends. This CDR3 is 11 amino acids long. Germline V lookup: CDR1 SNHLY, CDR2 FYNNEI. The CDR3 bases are TGTGCCAGCAATCGTTGGGAGACCCAGTACTTC. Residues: CASNRWETQYF.

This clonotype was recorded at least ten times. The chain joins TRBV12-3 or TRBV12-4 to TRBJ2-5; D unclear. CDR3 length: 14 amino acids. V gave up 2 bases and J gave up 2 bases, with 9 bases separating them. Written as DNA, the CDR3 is TGTGCCAGCAGTTTAAACTGGATACAAGAGACCCAGTACTTC. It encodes CASSLNWIQETQYF.

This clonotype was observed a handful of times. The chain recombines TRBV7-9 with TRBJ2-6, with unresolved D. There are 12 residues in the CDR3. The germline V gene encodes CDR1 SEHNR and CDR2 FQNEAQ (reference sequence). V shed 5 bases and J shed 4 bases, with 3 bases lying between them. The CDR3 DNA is TGTGCCAGCAGCCGGGGGGCCAACGTCCTGACTTTC. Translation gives CASSRGANVLTF.

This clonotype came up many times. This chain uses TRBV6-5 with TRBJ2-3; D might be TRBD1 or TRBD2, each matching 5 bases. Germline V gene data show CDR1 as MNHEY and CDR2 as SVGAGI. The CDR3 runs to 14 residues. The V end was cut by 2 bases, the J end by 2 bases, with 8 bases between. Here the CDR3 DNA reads TGTGCCAGCAGTTACAGGGACCACACAGATACGCAGTATTTT. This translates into CASSYRDHTDTQYF.

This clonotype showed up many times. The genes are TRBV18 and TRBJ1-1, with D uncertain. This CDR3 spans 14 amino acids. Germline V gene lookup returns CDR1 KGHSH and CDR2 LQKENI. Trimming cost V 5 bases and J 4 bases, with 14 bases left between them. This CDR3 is CASSGLEGGTEAFF. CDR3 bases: TGTGCCAGCTCAGGCCTTGAGGGAGGCACTGAAGCTTTCTTT.

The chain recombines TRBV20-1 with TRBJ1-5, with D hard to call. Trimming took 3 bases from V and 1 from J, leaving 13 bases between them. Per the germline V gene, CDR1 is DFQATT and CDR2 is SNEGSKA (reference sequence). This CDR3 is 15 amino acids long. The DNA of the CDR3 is TGCAGTGCTAGTGTTAGGCCATTGAGCAATCAGCCCCAGCATTTT. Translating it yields CSASVRPLSNQPQHF.

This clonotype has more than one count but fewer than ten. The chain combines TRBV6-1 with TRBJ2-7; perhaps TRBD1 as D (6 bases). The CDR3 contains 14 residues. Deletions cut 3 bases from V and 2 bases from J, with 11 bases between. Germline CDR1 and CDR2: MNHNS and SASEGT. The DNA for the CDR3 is TGTGCCAGCAGTGAGAGACAGGAGGCCTACGAGCAGTACTTC. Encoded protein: CASSERQEAYEQYF.

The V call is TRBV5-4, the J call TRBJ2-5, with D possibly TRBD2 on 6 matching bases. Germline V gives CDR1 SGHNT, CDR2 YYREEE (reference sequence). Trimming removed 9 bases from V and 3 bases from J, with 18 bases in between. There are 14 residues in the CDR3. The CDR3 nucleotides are TGTGCCACCGCCGGGCGGGGAGATAAAGAGACCCAGTACTTC. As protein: CATAGRGDKETQYF.